This T cell receptor beta chain was found in a study of T cell responses to AZD1222 COVID-19 vaccine. This clone was observed a handful of times. The target antigen is unknown. Per the germline V gene, CDR1 is SNHLY and CDR2 is FYNNEI. The CDR3 loop spans 17 amino acids. Between the trimmed V and J ends, which lost 0 bases and 3 bases, there was a span of 14 bases. Assay: immunoSEQ multiplex PCR; the TCRdb copy retains only in-frame clones and omits some. The table includes about 80,000 clones, 80% to 95% detected once. Study-wide results and limits: CD4 TCRs covered the whole spike, strongest at regions 160-218 and 743-854. A rise in Spike-specific TCR breadth and depth followed two AZD1222 doses.

Sequenced here: peripheral blood, sampled 28 days after the second AZD1222 dose. This rearrangement joins TRBV2 to TRBJ2-2; D call uncertain. This clonotype was obtained from an adult who received the AZD1222 COVID-19 vaccine. The CDR3 here is CASSEAGHPAHTGELFF. Here the CDR3 DNA reads TGTGCCAGCAGTGAAGCAGGGCACCCAGCCCACACCGGGGAGCTGTTTTTT.